The 19 T cell receptor beta chains below come from one sample, sequenced in a study of blood T cells in healthy people across ages. A sample-barcoded 5' primer and a J-beta primer mix were used in a second PCR of about 6 to 12 cycles. TCRdb reanalysed the 5' RACE reads using MiXCR and keeps one entry per CDR3 protein. The sample yields around 1.5 million distinct CDR3 sequences, about 32% seen once. Sequenced sample: blood. The receptors were gathered from a woman in her twenties or thirties in good health.

This clonotype has a handful of counts. The rearrangement joins TRBV5-1 to TRBJ2-7; 13 positions match TRBD2. From germline, CDR1 is SGHRS and CDR2 YFSETQ. The length of the CDR3 is 17 residues. Trimming removed 2 bases from V and 4 bases from J; junction bases left unmatched: 9. The CDR3 is CASSLLGTSGITYEQYF. CDR3 nucleotides: TGCGCCAGCAGCTTACTTGGGACTAGCGGGATCACTTACGAGCAGTACTTC. Full variable domain (outside the CDR3, taken from reference TRBV5-1 and TRBJ2-7): KAGVTQTPRYLIKTRGQQVTLSCSPISGHRSVSWYQQTPGQGLQFLFEYFSETQRNKGNFPGRFSGRQFSNSRSEMNVSTLELGDSALYLCASSLLGTSGITYEQYFGPGTRLTVT.

The chain uses TRBV20-1 and TRBJ2-3, with 15 nucleotides matching TRBD2. There are 15 residues in the CDR3. The V and J ends lost 8 bases and 4 bases, in that order; junction bases with no gene match: 7. Per the germline V gene, CDR1 is DFQATT and CDR2 is SNEGSKA (reference sequence). CDR3 in DNA: TGCAGTAGGACTAGCGGGGGGGCTGGCGCAGATACGCAGTATTTT. This codes for CSRTSGGAGADTQYF.

This clonotype has ten or more counts. The V and J genes are TRBV6-6 and TRBJ2-1; D is undetermined. The V gene's germline CDR1 is MNHNY and CDR2 SVGAGI (reference sequence). Trimming took off 5 bases at V and 6 bases at J, with 11 bases between the two ends. The CDR3 is 13 residues long. The DNA of the CDR3 is TGTGCCAGCAGTCCATCGGGTCTCAATGAGCAGTTCTTC. This gives the protein CASSPSGLNEQFF.

This clonotype was counted only a few times. Mismatch with germline at one junction end may stem from a read error. The chain combines TRBV7-3 with TRBJ2-1; D possibly corresponds to TRBD2 (5 bases). Germline-derived CDR1 and CDR2 are SGHTA and FQGTGA. The CDR3 covers 13 residues. The CDR3 region is CAGSLERYNEQFF. The CDR3 bases are TGTGCCGGCAGCTTAGAGCGGTACAATGAGCAGTTCTTC.

The gene calls are TRBV2 and TRBJ1-2; 7 bases are a match to TRBD1. With V trimmed by 4 bases and J by 8 bases, 7 bases remained unmatched. The germline V gene encodes CDR1 SNHLY and CDR2 FYNNEI. The CDR3 is made up of 13 amino acids. CDR3 nucleotides: TGTGCCAGCAGTGTGAACAGGGGAGAGGGCTACACCTTC. Protein: CASSVNRGEGYTF. Full variable domain (remainder filled in from reference TRBV2 and TRBJ1-2): EPEVTQTPSHQVTQMGQEVILRCVPISNHLYFYWYRQILGQKVEFLVSFYNNEISEKSEIFDDQFSVERPDGSNFTLKIRSTKLEDSAMYFCASSVNRGEGYTFGSGTRLTVV.

The V and J genes are TRBV7-8 and TRBJ1-5, with D hard to call. Germline V gives CDR1 SGHVS, CDR2 FQNEAQ. The CDR3 extends over 15 amino acids. Trimming stripped 5 bases from V and 3 bases from J, with 14 bases between. The CDR3 DNA reads as TGTGCCAGCAGCCCCCGCGAGGGTCCCAATCAGCCCCAGCATTTT. Its protein product is CASSPREGPNQPQHF. Full variable domain (missing parts from reference TRBV7-8 and TRBJ1-5): GAGVSQSPRYKVAKRGQDVALRCDPISGHVSLFWYQQALGQGPEFLTYFQNEAQLDKSGLPSDRFFAERPEGSVSTLKIQRTQQEDSAVYLCASSPREGPNQPQHFGDGTRLSIL.

This chain connects TRBV5-1 to TRBJ2-3, with D uncertain. Trimming took 2 bases from V and 2 from J, leaving 15 bases between them. The CDR3 spans 16 residues. CDR1 is SGHRS, CDR2 YFSETQ, per germline. The CDR3 DNA follows: TGCGCCAGCAGCTTAAAACCGGGTTCCGACACAGATACGCAGTATTTT. Translated: CASSLKPGSDTDTQYF.

This clonotype was observed a handful of times. Here the CDR3 DNA reads TGCGCCAGCAGCAGACTAGCCGGCACGGAGACCCAGTACTTC. Translated: CASSRLAGTETQYF. The V and J genes are TRBV4-1 and TRBJ2-5, with 7 positions matching TRBD2. CDR1 is MGHRA, CDR2 YSYEKL, per germline. J lost 5 bases, V lost 5 bases, and 8 bases had no gene match. The length of the CDR3 is 14 residues.

This clonotype appeared a few times. J is TRBJ2-7 and V is TRBV6-1, with 7 bases aligning to TRBD1. The CDR3 contains 18 residues. Germline values: CDR1 MNHNS, CDR2 SASEGT. V dropped 4 bases and J dropped 0; count of bases not matched to a gene: 15. CDR3 sequence reads: CASSANPPRQGPSYEQYF. In nucleotides, the CDR3 is TGTGCCAGCAGTGCCAACCCTCCACGACAGGGACCCTCCTACGAGCAGTACTTC.

This clonotype was seen a few times. The chain is built from TRBV3-1 and TRBJ1-5, with 9 bases lining up with TRBD1. This CDR3 has 15 residues. The V gene end was trimmed by 3 bases and the J gene end by 2 bases; junction bases not matched to a gene: 2. Germline-derived CDR1 and CDR2 are LGHDT and YNNKEL (reference sequence). The chain's CDR3 is CASSQGDRGNQPQHF. The CDR3 DNA is TGTGCCAGCAGCCAGGGGGACAGGGGCAATCAGCCCCAGCATTTT.

This clonotype was recorded at least ten times. This chain uses TRBV18 with TRBJ2-7; D uncertain. Trimming removed 3 bases from V and 6 bases from J, with 12 bases in between. From germline, CDR1 is KGHSH and CDR2 LQKENI. The length of the CDR3 is 13 residues. CDR3 residues: CASSPIPEGEQYF. DNA of the CDR3: TGTGCCAGCTCACCTATTCCGGAAGGCGAGCAGTACTTC.

This clonotype was counted between two and nine times. The V gene is TRBV7-8, the J gene TRBJ2-5, with 9 bases aligning to TRBD2. Per germline, CDR1 SGHVS and CDR2 FQNEAQ. This CDR3 is 17 amino acids long. The V and J ends lost 5 bases and 0 bases, in that order; junction bases with no gene match: 10. CDR3 sequence (DNA): TGTGCCAGCAGCAGACCCGAGCGGGGGGAGTACCAAGAGACCCAGTACTTC. Translation: CASSRPERGEYQETQYF.

The V and J genes are TRBV15 and TRBJ2-5, with D uncertain. V lost 0 bases and J 4 bases, leaving 9 bases between the germline ends. The CDR3 extends over 14 amino acids. Germline V gives CDR1 LNHNV, CDR2 YYDKDF (reference sequence). CDR3 sequence: CATSRDPAGETQYF. The CDR3 DNA reads TGTGCCACCAGCAGAGATCCCGCTGGAGAGACCCAGTACTTC.

V gene TRBV7-9 combines with J gene TRBJ1-2, with D maybe TRBD1 (6 bases). V was shortened by 2 bases and J by 6 bases, with 10 bases between the two germline ends. The germline V gene has CDR1 SEHNR and CDR2 FQNEAQ (reference sequence). CDR3 length: 13 residues. Here the CDR3 reads CASSLKGVHGYTF. The CDR3 DNA follows: TGTGCCAGCAGCTTAAAGGGGGTACATGGCTACACCTTC.

A few counts support this clonotype. The rearrangement links TRBV24-1 to TRBJ2-3; the match to TRBD1 covers 9 bases. J lost 6 bases, V lost 10 bases, and 7 bases had no gene match. Germline loops: CDR1 KGHDR, CDR2 SFDVKD. The CDR3 consists of 13 residues. The CDR3 reads CATQSQGADTQYF. The CDR3 nucleotides read TGTGCCACGCAATCACAGGGGGCTGATACGCAGTATTTT.

This chain links TRBV7-3 with TRBJ2-1, with D perhaps being TRBD1 or TRBD2 (5 bases each). The V gene lost 0 bases and the J gene lost 2 bases, with 14 bases spanning the gap. CDR3 length: 17 residues. From germline, CDR1 is SGHTA and CDR2 FQGTGA. The CDR3 DNA follows: TGTGCCAGCAGCTTAACCCCCAGGGCTAGCACCTACAATGAGCAGTTCTTC. Amino acids: CASSLTPRASTYNEQFF.

V gene TRBV28 combines with J gene TRBJ2-7, with D perhaps matching TRBD1 (6 bases). Looked up from germline, CDR1 is MDHEN and CDR2 is SYDVKM. The V end lost 8 bases, the J end lost 3 bases, and 17 bases lay between the germline ends. The CDR3 runs to 14 residues. CDR3 in amino acids: CASSLGGWDYEQYF. The CDR3, as DNA: TGTGCCAGCTCCCTTGGGGGCTGGGACTACGAGCAGTACTTC. Full variable domain (remainder filled in from reference TRBV28 and TRBJ2-7): DVKVTQSSRYLVKRTGEKVFLECVQDMDHENMFWYRQDPGLGLRLIYFSYDVKMKEKGDIPEGYSVSREKKERFSLILESASTNQTSMYLCASSLGGWDYEQYFGPGTRLTVT.

The chain is built from TRBV15 and TRBJ2-1; 14 bases are shared with TRBD2. CDR3 length: 17 residues. CDR1 LNHNV and CDR2 YYDKDF come from the germline V gene (reference sequence). V trimming: 1 base; J trimming: 9 bases; junction bases outside the gene matches: 8. CDR3 sequence reads: CATSRGDPGLAGVEQFF. The CDR3 DNA follows: TGTGCCACCAGCAGAGGGGATCCGGGACTAGCGGGAGTTGAGCAGTTCTTC.

The chain uses TRBV10-3 and TRBJ2-3; D uncertain. V was clipped by 10 bases and J by 3 bases, with 14 bases between them. There are 13 residues in the CDR3. The germline CDR1 and CDR2 sequences are ENHRY and SYGVKD. CDR3 in DNA: TGTGCCACCGCTGCCCTCACTACAGATACGCAGTATTTT. Amino acid sequence: CATAALTTDTQYF.